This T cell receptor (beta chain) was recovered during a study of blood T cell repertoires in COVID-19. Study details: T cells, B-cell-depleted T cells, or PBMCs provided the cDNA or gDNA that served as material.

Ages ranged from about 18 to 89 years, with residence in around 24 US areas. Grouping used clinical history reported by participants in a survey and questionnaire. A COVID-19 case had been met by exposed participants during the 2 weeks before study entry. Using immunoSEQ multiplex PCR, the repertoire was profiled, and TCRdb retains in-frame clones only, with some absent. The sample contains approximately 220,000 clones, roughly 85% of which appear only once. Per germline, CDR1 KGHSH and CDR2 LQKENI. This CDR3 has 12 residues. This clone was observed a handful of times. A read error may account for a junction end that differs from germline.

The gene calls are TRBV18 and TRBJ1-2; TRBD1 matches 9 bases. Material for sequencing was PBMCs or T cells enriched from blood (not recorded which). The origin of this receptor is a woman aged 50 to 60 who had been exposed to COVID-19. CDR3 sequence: CASSQPGQGLNF. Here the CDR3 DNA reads TGTGCCAGCTCACAGCCGGGACAGGGACTCAACTTC.